These 29 T cell receptor beta chains were sequenced from one sample in a study of blood T cells in healthy people across ages. The use of a sample-barcoded 5' primer and a J-beta primer mix characterized a second PCR of 7 to 11 cycles. Each CDR3 protein is one row after TCRdb ran MiXCR on the 5' RACE reads. The sample lists some 560,000 distinct CDR3 sequences; about 26% were seen once. This sample also belongs to another study, concerning T cells of mothers and their children.

The specimen was blood. These receptors all come from a boy aged 2 to 10 in good health.

CDR3 amino acids: CASSRLAGRETDTQYF. The CDR3 DNA is TGCGCCAGTTCCCGACTAGCGGGTAGAGAAACAGATACGCAGTATTTT. V gene TRBV5-1 combines with J gene TRBJ2-3; 10 bases line up with TRBD2. The V segment lost 8 bases and the J segment 3 bases; nucleotides outside the gene matches: 12. Germline lookup yields CDR1 SGHRS and CDR2 YFSETQ. CDR3 length: 16 amino acids. Using reference TRBV5-1 and TRBJ2-3 for the parts outside the CDR3, the full variable domain is KAGVTQTPRYLIKTRGQQVTLSCSPISGHRSVSWYQQTPGQGLQFLFEYFSETQRNKGNFPGRFSGRQFSNSRSEMNVSTLELGDSALYLCASSRLAGRETDTQYFGPGTRLTVL.

This clonotype has a handful of counts. At one end, the junction sequence differs from germline, possibly due to a read error. The chain recombines TRBV4-1 with TRBJ1-6; 9 bases match TRBD1. Germline lookup yields CDR1 MGHRA and CDR2 YSYEKL. This CDR3 has 13 amino acids. CDR3 DNA sequence: TGCGCCAGCAGCCAGGAACTTTGGGACAGGGTGTACTTT. This encodes CASSQELWDRVYF.

This chain joins TRBV10-2 and TRBJ2-5; 13 positions match TRBD2. CDR1 and CDR2 (germline): WSHSY, SAAADI. This CDR3 region has 16 residues. V shed 4 bases and J 5 bases; nucleotides not matched to a gene: 7. The CDR3 DNA reads as TGCGCCAGCAGTGCCTCGGGACTAGCGGGGTGGGAGACCCAGTACTTC. Protein product: CASSASGLAGWETQYF.

This clonotype was recorded a few times. The genes are TRBV5-1 and TRBJ2-5, with 7 bases aligning to TRBD1. V lost 4 bases, J lost 1 base, and 4 bases stayed unmatched. From germline, CDR1 is SGHRS and CDR2 YFSETQ. The CDR3 contains 14 residues. The CDR3 DNA is TGCGCCAGCAGCCGGACAGGCCTCCAAGAGACCCAGTACTTC. This sequence encodes CASSRTGLQETQYF.

This clonotype appeared a few times. The gene calls are TRBV11-2 and TRBJ2-4; 11 bases are a match to TRBD2. The CDR3 covers 13 residues. CDR1 is SGHAT and CDR2 is FQNNGV in the germline V gene. The V segment lost 8 bases and the J segment 7 bases; nucleotides outside the gene matches: 4. This chain's CDR3 is CASLAGGGNIQYF. The CDR3 nucleotides are TGTGCCAGCTTAGCGGGAGGGGGGAACATTCAGTACTTC.

V gene TRBV18 combines with J gene TRBJ2-3; tentative D call: TRBD2 (5 bases). The CDR3 totals 16 residues. Between the trimmed V and J ends, which lost 1 base and 0 bases, there was a span of 11 bases. CDR1 and CDR2 from the germline V gene are KGHSH and LQKENI. Here the CDR3 DNA reads TGTGCCAGCTCACCACGGGAGTACCCTAGCACAGATACGCAGTATTTT. Amino acid sequence: CASSPREYPSTDTQYF.

In this sample, this clonotype turned up a few times. The V gene is TRBV20-1, the J gene TRBJ2-5; no firm D call. Trimming took 0 bases from V and 2 from J, leaving 7 bases between them. The CDR3 spans 13 residues. Germline V lookup: CDR1 DFQATT, CDR2 SNEGSKA (reference sequence). CDR3 residues: CSARDDEQETQYF. In DNA form, the CDR3 reads TGCAGTGCTAGAGATGACGAGCAAGAGACCCAGTACTTC.

The chain's CDR3 is CASSHPGRYNSPLHF. CDR3 nucleotide sequence: TGTGCCAGCAGTCATCCGGGACGTTATAATTCACCCCTCCACTTT. The V call is TRBV6-6, the J call TRBJ1-6; possible D gene TRBD1, 5 bases. The V end lost 5 bases, the J end lost 4 bases, and 12 bases lay between the germline ends. Per the germline V gene, CDR1 is MNHNY and CDR2 is SVGAGI (reference sequence). This CDR3 is built from 15 residues.

V and J are TRBV6-2 or TRBV6-3 and TRBJ2-2, with no clear D. The V gene's germline CDR1 is MNHEY and CDR2 SVGEGT. Trimming took off 8 bases at V and 1 base at J, with 8 bases between the two ends. This CDR3 has 13 residues. The CDR3 bases are TGTGCCAGCGGTTCATTGAACACCGGGGAGCTGTTTTTT. Amino acids: CASGSLNTGELFF.

V usage is TRBV27 and J usage is TRBJ1-2; D remains ambiguous. Trimming shortened V by 5 bases and J by 8 bases, and 9 bases separated the two germline ends. CDR3 size: 11 residues. Germline V gene sequence: CDR1 MNHEY, CDR2 SMNVEV (reference sequence). CDR3 coding DNA: TGTGCCAGCAGTCCCGGATGGGGCTACACCTTC. Translated: CASSPGWGYTF.

This clonotype occurred a few times. The junction departs from germline at one end; a sequencing error may be responsible. This chain joins TRBV3-1 and TRBJ2-5; TRBD2 is a possible D gene (6 bases). The CDR3 runs to 11 residues. Germline V gene lookup returns CDR1 LGHDT and CDR2 YNNKEL (reference sequence). The CDR3 loop reads CASSHMRGTHF. The CDR3 DNA reads as TGTGCCAGCAGCCACATGCGGGGAACACACTTC.

This clonotype was seen a handful of times. The CDR3 is CASSGDRDGDSYEQYF. CDR3 nucleotides: TGCGCCAGCAGCGGGGACAGGGATGGAGACTCCTACGAGCAGTACTTC. J is TRBJ2-7 and V is TRBV10-2; 9 bases match TRBD1. The CDR3 loop spans 16 amino acids. Germline-derived CDR1 and CDR2 are WSHSY and SAAADI. The trim removed 6 bases at V and 0 bases at J, leaving 9 bases unmatched.

The V call is TRBV4-1, the J call TRBJ2-7; TRBD1 matches at 10 bases. The junction had 0 bases not matched to a gene; V was cut back by 1 base and J by 0 bases. This CDR3 spans 15 amino acids. Germline V gene lookup returns CDR1 MGHRA and CDR2 YSYEKL. In DNA form, the CDR3 reads TGCGCCAGCAGCCAAGGGACAGGGGGCTCCTACGAGCAGTACTTC. It translates to CASSQGTGGSYEQYF.

The V gene is TRBV20-1, the J gene TRBJ1-6; no clear D gene. The germline V gene has CDR1 DFQATT and CDR2 SNEGSKA (reference sequence). CDR3 length: 14 amino acids. The CDR3 sequence: CSGLTGPANSPLHF. CDR3 DNA sequence: TGCAGCGGCCTAACTGGGCCAGCTAATTCACCCCTCCACTTT.

The V gene is TRBV2, the J gene TRBJ1-5; D not resolved. Germline V gene data show CDR1 as SNHLY and CDR2 as FYNNEI. This CDR3 is 13 amino acids long. V was clipped by 7 bases and J by 6 bases, with 13 bases between them. The chain's CDR3 is CASNVVGFQPQHF. The CDR3, as DNA: TGTGCCAGCAATGTAGTGGGATTTCAGCCCCAGCATTTT.

The chain employs TRBV4-1 and TRBJ2-1; the match to TRBD1 covers 8 bases. The J call may be incorrect, as the DNA end agrees better with TRBJ2-7. This CDR3 spans 14 amino acids. CDR1 and CDR2 (germline): MGHRA, YSYEKL. CDR3 amino acids: CASSRGQGTYEQYF. In DNA, the CDR3 is TGCGCCAGCAGCCGCGGACAGGGCACCTACGAGCAGTACTTC.

The chain has TRBV27 and TRBJ2-1; weak D call: TRBD2 (6 bases). CDR1 and CDR2 (germline): MNHEY, SMNVEV (reference sequence). Trimming stripped 2 bases from V and 2 bases from J, with 10 bases between. The CDR3 covers 15 residues. As DNA, the CDR3 is TGTGCCAGCAGTTTAGCTAGCGTAACCTACAATGAGCAGTTCTTC. It translates to CASSLASVTYNEQFF.

The V call is TRBV6-6, the J call TRBJ2-4; a weak D match, TRBD1 (5 bases). The germline V and J ends were trimmed by 5 bases and 4 bases, with 15 bases remaining between them. The CDR3 contains 15 residues. CDR1 and CDR2 (germline): MNHNY, SVGAGI (reference sequence). The CDR3 nucleotides are TGTGCCAGCAGTCCCTCTAGGGGCCATAAAAACATTCAGTACTTC. Translated: CASSPSRGHKNIQYF.

As DNA, the CDR3 is TGCGCCAGCAGCTCCGTACAGGGTATAGGCACCGGGGAGCTGTTTTTT. It translates to CASSSVQGIGTGELFF. V and J are TRBV5-1 and TRBJ2-2; weak D call: TRBD1 (6 bases). The CDR3 covers 16 residues. The V and J ends lost 3 bases and 4 bases respectively, with 16 bases between them. CDR1 is SGHRS, CDR2 YFSETQ, per germline.

The chain combines TRBV4-3 with TRBJ2-1, with 8 bases lining up with TRBD1. Germline assignment: CDR1 LGHNA and CDR2 YSLEER. The junction had 7 bases not matched to a gene; V was cut back by 2 bases and J by 4 bases. CDR3 length: 16 amino acids. The DNA for the CDR3 is TGCGCCAGCAGCCAACAGGGGGCAAGGAGGTACAATGAGCAGTTCTTC. As protein: CASSQQGARRYNEQFF.

This clonotype was found a few times. The genes are TRBV9 and TRBJ2-1, with TRBD2 matching over 7 bases. The J call may be incorrect, as the DNA end agrees better with TRBJ2-7. Germline V CDR1 and CDR2: SGDLS, YYNGEE. CDR3 length equals 14 residues. The CDR3 coding sequence is TGTGCCAGCAGCGTAGTTTCTAGCGGCTACGAGCAGTACTTC. This gives the protein CASSVVSSGYEQYF.

This clonotype was seen only a few times. The chain has TRBV20-1 and TRBJ2-6; perhaps TRBD2 as D (6 bases). The V end was cut by 3 bases, the J end by 0 bases, with 9 bases between. Per germline, CDR1 DFQATT and CDR2 SNEGSKA (reference sequence). The CDR3 loop spans 15 amino acids. The CDR3 reads CSASPGSSGANVLTF. DNA for the CDR3: TGCAGTGCTAGTCCCGGGAGCTCTGGGGCCAACGTCCTGACTTTC.

This clonotype was counted between two and nine times. CDR3 sequence reads: CASSLFVSYEQYF. Written as DNA, the CDR3 is TGTGCCAGCAGTTTGTTCGTGTCCTACGAGCAGTACTTC. The V call is TRBV27, the J call TRBJ2-5; D is uncertain. Judging by the DNA end, TRBJ2-7 fits better; the J call may be wrong. CDR1 is MNHEY and CDR2 is SMNVEV in the germline V gene (reference sequence). The CDR3 extends over 13 amino acids.

The V gene is TRBV20-1, the J gene TRBJ1-5; D perhaps matches TRBD1 (5 bases). Germline CDR1 is DFQATT and CDR2 is SNEGSKA (reference sequence). This CDR3 spans 14 amino acids. Trimming removed 3 bases at V and 0 bases at J, with 9 bases between. As DNA, the CDR3 is TGCAGTGCTAGTAACAGGCATAGCAATCAGCCCCAGCATTTT. It codes for CSASNRHSNQPQHF.

In regard to this clonotype: A read error may account for a junction end that differs from germline. The chain is built from TRBV6-1 and TRBJ2-1; D not resolved. In germline, CDR1 is MNHNS, CDR2 SASEGT. There are 14 residues in the CDR3. The CDR3 spells CASSEGGLNNEQFF. In DNA, the CDR3 is TGTGCCAGCAGTGAAGGGGGTCTAAACAATGAGCAATTCTTC.

CDR3 in amino acids: CASSQDPGANTDTQYF. The CDR3 region has the DNA TGCGCCAGCAGCCAAGATCCGGGAGCAAACACAGATACGCAGTATTTT. This sequence joins TRBV4-3 and TRBJ2-3; a possible D gene is TRBD2 (6 bases). The V and J ends lost 0 bases and 2 bases respectively, with 12 bases between them. CDR3 length: 16 amino acids. Per germline, CDR1 LGHNA and CDR2 YSLEER.

The chain carries TRBV7-9 and TRBJ1-2; 7 bases match TRBD1. The CDR3 runs 15 residues. V lost 0 bases and J lost 3; bases outside the gene matches: 4. CDR1 and CDR2 (germline): SEHNR, FQNEAQ (reference sequence). CDR3 loop: CASSLAGGADYGYTF. In nucleotides, the CDR3 is TGTGCCAGCAGCTTAGCAGGGGGCGCAGACTATGGCTACACCTTC.

This clonotype was observed a handful of times. V usage is TRBV13 and J usage is TRBJ2-5; maybe TRBD1 (6 bases). The closer fit of TRBJ2-7 to the DNA end suggests the J call may be wrong. This CDR3 has 16 residues. CDR1 is PRHDT, CDR2 FYEKMQ, per germline (reference sequence). Here the CDR3 reads CASSYGQTALSYEQYF. The CDR3 DNA reads as TGTGCCAGCAGCTATGGACAGACGGCTCTCTCCTACGAGCAGTACTTC.

CDR3 protein: CASTPGQGRSNQPQHF. The CDR3 nucleotides are TGTGCCAGTACCCCAGGACAGGGGCGAAGCAATCAGCCCCAGCATTTT. This chain connects TRBV19 to TRBJ1-5, with 9 positions matching TRBD1. This CDR3 comprises 16 residues. The V segment lost 7 bases and the J segment 1 base; nucleotides outside the gene matches: 8. Germline V CDR1 and CDR2: LNHDA, SQIVND (reference sequence).